Each of the 18 T cell receptor beta chains below was sequenced from the same sample in a study of cytomegalovirus exposure and HLA in healthy donors. PCR used 60 Vbeta primers and 13 Jbeta primers. Sequenced by immunoSEQ multiplex PCR; TCRdb stores in-frame clones only, minus some. This table has about 200,000 clones, 65% to 80% appearing once. Input material: PBMCs. These receptors all come from a woman aged 40 to 50 in good health and CMV-seronegative.

This clone was seen only a few times. This chain's CDR3 is CASSWRSSYGYTF. The CDR3, as DNA: TGTGCCAGCAGTTGGAGATCCAGCTATGGCTACACCTTC. This rearrangement joins TRBV27 to TRBJ1-2; D is unclear. The germline V and J ends were trimmed by 4 bases and 4 bases, with 10 bases remaining between them. CDR3 length: 13 amino acids. CDR1 MNHEY and CDR2 SMNVEV come from the germline V gene (reference sequence).

This clone was recorded once. A read error may account for a junction end that differs from germline. V and J are TRBV7-9 and TRBJ1-2, with D perhaps matching TRBD1 (5 bases). This CDR3 spans 13 amino acids. Germline V CDR1 and CDR2: SEHNR, FQNEAQ (reference sequence). The CDR3 protein is CSSSLVGASGYTF. As DNA, the CDR3 is TGTTCCAGCAGCTTAGTAGGGGCCTCTGGCTACACCTTC.

The rearrangement uses TRBV6-5 and TRBJ1-4; 11 bases agree with TRBD1. The CDR3 spans 14 residues. The germline CDR1 and CDR2 sequences are MNHEY and SVGAGI. V gave up 4 bases and J gave up 7 bases; unmatched junction bases: 2. The chain's CDR3 is CASSSDRGREKLFF. CDR3 in DNA: TGTGCCAGCAGTTCGGACAGGGGGCGTGAAAAACTGTTTTTT.

V and J are TRBV5-1 and TRBJ2-7, with TRBD1 matching 9 bases. The germline V gene has CDR1 SGHRS and CDR2 YFSETQ. This CDR3 has 14 residues. Unmatched junction bases numbered 7, after V lost 4 bases and J lost 5 bases. In DNA, the CDR3 is TGCGCCAGCAGCGACCGGACAGGGGACAACGAGCAGTACTTC. Protein sequence: CASSDRTGDNEQYF.

The genes are TRBV19 and TRBJ1-3, with TRBD1 matching over 7 bases. The CDR3 totals 16 residues. J gave up 0 bases and V 5 bases, and 7 bases lay outside the gene matches. Germline CDR1 is LNHDA and CDR2 is SQIVND (reference sequence). The CDR3 region is CASSPRQGRSGNTIYF. DNA for the CDR3: TGTGCCAGTAGTCCCCGACAGGGTCGCTCTGGAAACACCATATATTTT.

The rearrangement uses TRBV5-1 and TRBJ2-2; 10 nucleotides line up with TRBD2. From germline, CDR1 is SGHRS and CDR2 YFSETQ. V shed 3 bases, J shed 1 base, and the junction held 3 bases outside the gene matches. CDR3 length: 16 residues. The CDR3 region is CASSSRTSGNTGELFF. CDR3 nucleotides: TGCGCCAGCAGCTCCAGGACTAGCGGGAACACCGGGGAGCTGTTTTTT.

This rearrangement joins TRBV30 to TRBJ1-1; the D gene is possibly TRBD1 (5 bases). Trimming removed 5 bases from V and 3 bases from J, with 13 bases in between. CDR3 size: 13 residues. The germline V gene encodes CDR1 GTSNPN and CDR2 SVGIG (reference sequence). This CDR3 reads CAWHSKGYTEAFF. In nucleotides, the CDR3 is TGTGCCTGGCACTCAAAGGGGTACACTGAAGCTTTCTTT.

CDR3 nucleotide sequence: TGTGCCAGCAGCTCCCTAGGTAGCGGGAACTACAATGAGCAGTTCTTC. It translates to CASSSLGSGNYNEQFF. The V call is TRBV5-6, the J call TRBJ2-1; 8 bases match TRBD2. CDR1 and CDR2 (germline): SGHDT, YYEEEE. The junction had 8 bases not matched to a gene; V was cut back by 3 bases and J by 3 bases. CDR3 size: 16 residues.

This chain links TRBV6-1 with TRBJ2-5; 8 bases match TRBD1. Germline assignment: CDR1 MNHNS and CDR2 SASEGT. The CDR3 runs 13 residues. Germline trimming cut 4 bases from V and 5 bases from J; bases unmatched to any gene: 3. CDR3 DNA: TGTGCCAGCAGTGTAGACAGGGGTGAGACCCAGTACTTC. It is translated as CASSVDRGETQYF.

This chain connects TRBV7-2 to TRBJ1-5; 7 bases are shared with TRBD1. This CDR3 contains 14 residues. Germline CDR1 SGHTA, CDR2 FQGNSA. Germline trimming cut 2 bases from V and 6 bases from J; bases unmatched to any gene: 4. The CDR3 sequence: CASSLQGGGQPQHF. CDR3 sequence (DNA): TGTGCCAGCAGCTTACAGGGGGGAGGTCAGCCCCAGCATTTT.

This chain links TRBV6-1 with TRBJ2-7; D perhaps matches TRBD1 (5 bases). Between the trimmed V and J ends, which lost 8 bases and 0 bases, there was a span of 11 bases. CDR3 size: 13 residues. The germline gives CDR1 MNHNS, CDR2 SASEGT. CDR3 sequence: CASGATSSYEQYF. The CDR3 DNA reads TGTGCCAGCGGGGCTACGAGCTCCTACGAGCAGTACTTC.

The V gene is TRBV4-1, the J gene TRBJ2-7; the D gene is possibly TRBD1 (5 bases). V shed 0 bases and J shed 4 bases, with 13 bases lying between them. CDR3 length: 15 residues. Germline V lookup: CDR1 MGHRA, CDR2 YSYEKL. The CDR3 nucleotides are TGCGCCAGCAGCCAAGAGGGGCGAAGAGATTACGAGCAGTACTTC. Translated: CASSQEGRRDYEQYF.

This chain uses TRBV7-9 with TRBJ2-7; 8 positions match TRBD2. V lost 0 bases to trimming and J lost 1 base; unmatched junction nucleotides: 2. The germline V gene encodes CDR1 SEHNR and CDR2 FQNEAQ (reference sequence). This CDR3 is built from 15 residues. Here the CDR3 reads CASSLAAGVSYEQYV. The CDR3 region has the DNA TGTGCCAGCAGCTTAGCAGCGGGGGTTTCCTACGAGCAGTACGTC.

As regards this clone: Within the sample, other DNA sequences also encode this same CDR3. The rearrangement uses TRBV15 and TRBJ1-1, with D unclear. V was cut by 1 base and J by 4 bases, with 7 bases left in between. Per germline, CDR1 LNHNV and CDR2 YYDKDF (reference sequence). The CDR3 spans 13 residues. The CDR3: CATSRGGSTEAFF. CDR3 in DNA: TGTGCCACCAGCAGAGGTGGGAGCACTGAAGCTTTCTTT.

This clone showed up just a few times. J is TRBJ1-1 and V is TRBV19, with a possible D match to TRBD1 (6 bases). Germline V gene data show CDR1 as LNHDA and CDR2 as SQIVND (reference sequence). V was pared by 10 bases and J by 5 bases, with 17 bases between. The CDR3 length is 13 residues. The CDR3 reads CAMSNREMTEAFF. Written as DNA, the CDR3 is TGTGCCATGTCAAACAGGGAGATGACTGAAGCTTTCTTT.

The chain couples TRBV11-3 to TRBJ2-3; TRBD2 matches 7 bases. Trimming at V came to 5 bases and at J to 5 bases, leaving 10 bases not matched to a gene. Germline V CDR1 and CDR2: SGHNT, YENEEA. The CDR3 is 15 amino acids. CDR3 loop: CASSPYPSGGDTQYF. As DNA, the CDR3 is TGTGCCAGCAGCCCCTATCCGTCGGGAGGAGATACGCAGTATTTT.

The genes are TRBV7-2 and TRBJ2-3; D perhaps matches TRBD2 (6 bases). Trimming shortened V by 4 bases and J by 4 bases, and 18 bases separated the two germline ends. CDR3 length: 16 amino acids. Germline CDR1 and CDR2: SGHTA and FQGNSA. The CDR3 is CASSSGLKTRADTQYF. DNA of the CDR3: TGTGCCAGCAGCTCGGGACTCAAAACAAGGGCAGATACGCAGTATTTT.

V and J are TRBV7-7 and TRBJ2-1; 8 bases map to TRBD2. Germline trimming cut 1 base from V and 9 bases from J; bases unmatched to any gene: 14. Germline assignment: CDR1 SSHAT and CDR2 FNYEAQ (reference sequence). The length of the CDR3 is 17 residues. The chain's CDR3 is CASSLVGSSGKGGEQFF. The CDR3 DNA reads as TGTGCCAGCAGCTTAGTAGGGAGTAGCGGGAAAGGGGGTGAGCAGTTCTTC.